Reported below is one T cell receptor beta chain. This sample stems from a study of OX40 agonist ivuxolimab in advanced cancers. The protocol was immunoSEQ multiplex PCR, while the TCRdb copy is restricted to in-frame clones and leaves out a portion. In the table there are 20,000 to 30,000 clones, approximately 91% of which are singletons. The sequencing used CD4+ or CD8+ T cells sorted from blood, collected in a trial of the OX40 agonist ivuxolimab. The TCR was taken from an adult with an advanced solid tumor such as melanoma, head and neck, liver or kidney cancer.

CDR3 protein: CASSPSQYVGYEQYF. The CDR3 DNA sequence: TGTGCCAGCAGCCCCTCGCAATACGTCGGCTACGAGCAGTACTTC. The rearrangement joins TRBV9 to TRBJ2-7; D unresolved. The ends were cut back, 4 bases at V and 3 bases at J, with 17 bases in the middle. The CDR3 extends over 15 amino acids. The germline V gene has CDR1 SGDLS and CDR2 YYNGEE.